The 11 T cell receptor beta chains below all came from one sample that was sequenced in a study of T cells in Graves' hyperthyroidism and ophthalmopathy. Amplification targeted TCR beta CDR3 regions from RNA transcripts. First-round RT-PCR of the TCR CDR3 relied on the HTBI primer set. A single record per CDR3 protein comes from TCRdb applying MiXCR to the multiplex PCR reads. The sample records about 500,000 distinct CDR3 sequences, around 15% being singletons. Material for sequencing was blood. The receptors were gathered from a woman in her thirties with Graves' ophthalmopathy.

The chain uses TRBV19 and TRBJ1-2, with D possibly TRBD1 on 6 matching bases. V was cut by 1 base and J by 4 bases, with 13 bases left in between. Per the germline V gene, CDR1 is LNHDA and CDR2 is SQIVND (reference sequence). The CDR3 runs 15 residues. The CDR3 sequence is CASSIVGRGGYGYTF. CDR3 nucleotide sequence: TGTGCCAGTAGTATAGTTGGCAGGGGAGGCTATGGCTACACCTTC.

This clonotype was counted between two and nine times. V is TRBV20-1 and J is TRBJ2-7, with 13 bases aligning to TRBD2. Trimming at V came to 6 bases and at J to 9 bases, leaving 5 bases not matched to a gene. CDR3 size: 12 residues. Germline lookup yields CDR1 DFQATT and CDR2 SNEGSKA (reference sequence). The chain's CDR3 is CSALGLAGAQYF. The CDR3 DNA follows: TGCAGTGCCCTCGGACTAGCGGGAGCGCAGTACTTC.

V gene TRBV2 combines with J gene TRBJ2-2; maybe TRBD2 (5 bases). Germline CDR1 and CDR2: SNHLY and FYNNEI. V lost 5 bases to trimming and J lost 4 bases, with 11 bases between them. This CDR3 comprises 14 residues. The CDR3 is CASSQTGSTGELFF. The CDR3 DNA reads as TGTGCCAGCAGTCAGACGGGATCCACCGGGGAGCTGTTTTTT.

The rearrangement links TRBV6-2 or TRBV6-3 to TRBJ1-1; perhaps TRBD1 as D (5 bases). This CDR3 has 14 residues. Germline V gives CDR1 MNHEY, CDR2 SVGEGT. V lost 7 bases and J lost 4, with 16 bases in between. The CDR3 DNA follows: TGTGCCAGCACCAAGGGGAGGGCGGGCACTGAAGCTTTCTTT. Amino acids: CASTKGRAGTEAFF.

This clonotype was counted at least ten times. The chain recombines TRBV28 with TRBJ1-1; TRBD1 matches 7 bases. Trimming removed 6 bases from V and 4 bases from J; junction bases left unmatched: 8. This CDR3 region has 14 residues. Germline loops: CDR1 MDHEN, CDR2 SYDVKM. CDR3 nucleotides: TGTGCCAGCAGGGCACCGGGACAGTCCACTGAAGCTTTCTTT. It yields the protein CASRAPGQSTEAFF.

In this sample, this clonotype turned up once. Lacking the conserved final phenylalanine or tryptophan, this CDR3 likely reflects a read error. V usage is TRBV12-3 or TRBV12-4 and J usage is TRBJ1-1; the D is unclear. The CDR3 runs 13 residues. V was shortened by 5 bases and J by 5 bases, with 12 bases between the two germline ends. CDR3 sequence (DNA): TGTGCCAGCAGTCTGAGGGTGACGACTGAAGCTTTCCTT. Encoded protein: CASSLRVTTEAFL.

As concerns this clonotype: Given the absence of the conserved phenylalanine or tryptophan at the CDR3 end, a read error is likely. This chain connects TRBV13 to TRBJ1-2; 9 bases agree with TRBD1. This CDR3 is built from 14 residues. Unmatched junction bases numbered 9, after V lost 5 bases and J lost 8 bases. Looked up from germline, CDR1 is PRHDT and CDR2 is FYEKMQ (reference sequence). The CDR3 region is CASSGRTGEIGYTL. DNA for the CDR3: TGTGCCAGCAGCGGAAGGACAGGGGAGATCGGCTACACCCTC.

This clonotype has just a few counts. The chain recombines TRBV24-1 with TRBJ2-2, with D unclear. Trimming took off 0 bases at V and 4 bases at J, with 2 bases between the two ends. Germline loops: CDR1 KGHDR, CDR2 SFDVKD. CDR3 length: 13 amino acids. The CDR3 sequence is CATSDLTTGELFF. The CDR3 nucleotides are TGTGCCACCAGTGATTTGACCACCGGGGAGCTGTTTTTT.

The chain links TRBV6-2 or TRBV6-3 to TRBJ2-1; D is perhaps TRBD2 (5 bases). The CDR3 has 18 amino acids. The V gene lost 5 bases and the J gene lost 0 bases, with 20 bases spanning the gap. The germline V gene encodes CDR1 MNHEY and CDR2 SVGEGT. CDR3 residues: CASSTRGGGYSSYNEQFF. The CDR3 DNA is TGTGCCAGCAGTACACGGGGTGGAGGATATAGCTCCTACAATGAGCAGTTCTTC.

This clonotype has just a few counts. The V and J genes are TRBV12-3 or TRBV12-4 and TRBJ2-7; weak D call: TRBD1 (6 bases). This CDR3 contains 13 residues. Trimming pared 4 bases from V and 6 bases from J, leaving 13 bases between. The CDR3 DNA is TGTGCCAGCAGTTCCGGAGGACAGTTCGAGCAGTACTTC. It translates to CASSSGGQFEQYF.

This clonotype was counted many times. This chain uses TRBV15 with TRBJ2-3, with D uncertain. V gave up 0 bases and J gave up 0 bases, with 7 bases separating them. CDR1 is LNHNV, CDR2 YYDKDF, per germline (reference sequence). The CDR3 loop spans 15 amino acids. CDR3 region: CATSREPRSTDTQYF. CDR3 bases: TGTGCCACCAGCAGAGAACCCCGTAGCACAGATACGCAGTATTTT.